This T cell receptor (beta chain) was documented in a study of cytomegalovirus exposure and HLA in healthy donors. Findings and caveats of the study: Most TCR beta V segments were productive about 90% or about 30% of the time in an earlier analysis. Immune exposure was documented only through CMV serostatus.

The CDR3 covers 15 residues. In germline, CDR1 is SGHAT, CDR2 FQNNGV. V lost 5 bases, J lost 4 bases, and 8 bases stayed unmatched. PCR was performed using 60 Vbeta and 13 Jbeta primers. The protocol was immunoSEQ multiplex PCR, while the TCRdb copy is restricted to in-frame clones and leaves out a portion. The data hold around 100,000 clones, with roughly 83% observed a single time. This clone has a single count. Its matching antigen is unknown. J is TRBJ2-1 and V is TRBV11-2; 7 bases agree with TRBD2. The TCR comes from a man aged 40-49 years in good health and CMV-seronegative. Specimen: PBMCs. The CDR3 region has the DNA TGTGCCAGCAGCCCGGTAGCTAGCGGTTACAATGAGCAGTTCTTC. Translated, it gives CASSPVASGYNEQFF.